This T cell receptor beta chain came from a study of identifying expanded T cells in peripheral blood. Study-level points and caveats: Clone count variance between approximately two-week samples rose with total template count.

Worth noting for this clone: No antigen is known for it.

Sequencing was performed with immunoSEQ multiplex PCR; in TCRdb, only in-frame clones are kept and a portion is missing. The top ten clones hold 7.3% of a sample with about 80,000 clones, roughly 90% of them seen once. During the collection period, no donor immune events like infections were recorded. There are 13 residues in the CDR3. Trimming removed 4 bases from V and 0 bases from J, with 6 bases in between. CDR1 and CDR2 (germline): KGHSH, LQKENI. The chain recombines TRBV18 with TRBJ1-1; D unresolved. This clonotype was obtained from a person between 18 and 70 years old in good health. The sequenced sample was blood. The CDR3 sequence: CASSRVLNTEAFF. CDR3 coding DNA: TGTGCCAGCTCACGTGTTCTGAACACTGAAGCTTTCTTT.